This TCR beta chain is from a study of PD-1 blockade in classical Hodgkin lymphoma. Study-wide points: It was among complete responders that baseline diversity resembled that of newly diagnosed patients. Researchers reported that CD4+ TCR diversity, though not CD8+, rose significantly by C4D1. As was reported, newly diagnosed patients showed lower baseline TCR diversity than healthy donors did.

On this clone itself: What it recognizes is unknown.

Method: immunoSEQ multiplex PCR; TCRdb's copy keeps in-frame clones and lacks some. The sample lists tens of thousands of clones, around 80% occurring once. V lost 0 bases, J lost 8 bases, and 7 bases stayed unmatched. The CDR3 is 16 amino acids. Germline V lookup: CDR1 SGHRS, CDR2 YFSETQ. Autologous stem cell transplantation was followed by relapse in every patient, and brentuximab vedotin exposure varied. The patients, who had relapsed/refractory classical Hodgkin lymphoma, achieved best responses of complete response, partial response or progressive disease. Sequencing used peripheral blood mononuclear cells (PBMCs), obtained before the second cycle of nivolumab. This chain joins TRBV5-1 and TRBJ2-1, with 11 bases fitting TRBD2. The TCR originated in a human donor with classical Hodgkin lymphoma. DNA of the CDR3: TGCGCCAGCAGCTTGGTTAGCGGGAGGGCAATACATGAGCAGTTCTTC. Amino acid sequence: CASSLVSGRAIHEQFF.